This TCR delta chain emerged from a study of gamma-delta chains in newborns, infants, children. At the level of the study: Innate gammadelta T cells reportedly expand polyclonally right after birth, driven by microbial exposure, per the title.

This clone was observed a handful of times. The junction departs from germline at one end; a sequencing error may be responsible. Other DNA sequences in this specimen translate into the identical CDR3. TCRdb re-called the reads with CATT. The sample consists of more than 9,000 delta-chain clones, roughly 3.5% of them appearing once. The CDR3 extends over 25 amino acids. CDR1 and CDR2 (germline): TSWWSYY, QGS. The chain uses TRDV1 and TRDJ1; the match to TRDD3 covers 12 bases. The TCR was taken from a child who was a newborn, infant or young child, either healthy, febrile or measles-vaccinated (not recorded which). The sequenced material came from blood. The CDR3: CALGPFALRKRLGDTSSMYTDKLIF. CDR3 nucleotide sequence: TGTGCTCTTGGTCCCTTTGCCCTTCGTAAGAGACTGGGGGATACAAGCTCGATGTACACTGATAAACTCATCTTT.